The 13 T cell receptor beta chains in this list originate from one sample, sequenced in a study of blood T cell repertoires in COVID-19. Using immunoSEQ multiplex PCR, the repertoire was profiled, and TCRdb retains in-frame clones only, with some absent. Altogether some 130,000 clones are present, approximately 80% being singletons, with the ten largest covering under 2.5%. Sequencing was performed on peripheral blood. The receptors derive from a man in his sixties or seventies with acute or convalescent COVID-19.

The V call is TRBV4-1, the J call TRBJ2-7; the D gene is possibly TRBD1 (6 bases). The CDR3 covers 14 residues. Germline CDR1 reads MGHRA; CDR2 reads YSYEKL. The V and J ends lost 2 bases and 4 bases respectively, with 12 bases between them. The CDR3 region has the DNA TGCGCCAGCAGCCAATCCCGAGACAGGTACGAGCAGTACTTC. Translation gives CASSQSRDRYEQYF.

The chain joins TRBV5-1 to TRBJ2-7, with D tentatively TRBD1 (5 bases). V was cut by 1 base and J by 5 bases, with 7 bases left in between. Germline V CDR1 and CDR2: SGHRS, YFSETQ. The CDR3 is made up of 12 amino acids. The CDR3 sequence is CASSLLQDEQYF. CDR3 DNA: TGCGCCAGCAGCTTGCTACAGGACGAGCAGTACTTC.

V gene TRBV5-6 combines with J gene TRBJ2-2; 7 bases align to TRBD1. Per the germline V gene, CDR1 is SGHDT and CDR2 is YYEEEE. V trimming: 8 bases; J trimming: 3 bases; junction bases outside the gene matches: 7. This CDR3 has 14 amino acids. CDR3 in DNA: TGTGCCAGTGAGAGACAGGGTTACACCGGGGAGCTGTTTTTT. Protein product: CASERQGYTGELFF.

The V gene is TRBV6-5, the J gene TRBJ1-1; 8 nucleotides line up with TRBD1. CDR1 and CDR2 from the germline V gene are MNHEY and SVGAGI. CDR3 length equals 12 residues. V shed 6 bases, J shed 9 bases, and the junction held 6 bases outside the gene matches. The CDR3 DNA reads TGTGCCAGCAGCCCGTGGACAGGGAAAGCTTTCTTT. Its protein product is CASSPWTGKAFF.

The chain links TRBV7-2 to TRBJ2-1; the D is unclear. Deletions cut 6 bases from V and 13 bases from J, with 16 bases between. CDR3 size: 12 residues. The V gene's germline CDR1 is SGHTA and CDR2 FQGNSA. Here the CDR3 reads CASSPTDSNQFF. CDR3 coding DNA: TGTGCCAGCAGTCCAACCGACTCAAACCAGTTCTTC.

This clone has a single count. This chain connects TRBV19 to TRBJ1-1; D ambiguous. The CDR3 is 15 residues long. Germline V lookup: CDR1 LNHDA, CDR2 SQIVND (reference sequence). V was pared by 3 bases and J by 1 base, with 12 bases between. The CDR3 nucleotides read TGTGCCAGTAGTATGTTTTATGGGCCGAACACTGAAGCTTTCTTT. It translates to CASSMFYGPNTEAFF.

Details on this clone: Other DNA sequences in this specimen translate into the identical CDR3. The chain joins TRBV5-1 to TRBJ1-2, with D perhaps matching TRBD1 (6 bases). The CDR3 covers 15 residues. Germline CDR1 SGHRS, CDR2 YFSETQ. The V end was cut by 4 bases, the J end by 5 bases, with 18 bases between. The CDR3 loop is CASSRGNLVRYGYTF. The CDR3 DNA is TGCGCCAGCAGCAGGGGGAACCTTGTGCGGTATGGCTACACCTTC.

This chain links TRBV9 with TRBJ1-3; 10 bases match TRBD1. The CDR3 extends over 15 amino acids. Germline V lookup: CDR1 SGDLS, CDR2 YYNGEE. The ends lost 4 bases at V and 4 bases at J; junction bases unmatched: 5. CDR3 sequence reads: CASSPRQGAGNTIYF. Written as DNA, the CDR3 is TGTGCCAGCAGCCCAAGACAGGGGGCGGGAAACACCATATATTTT.

The CDR3 coding sequence is TGTGCCAGCAGCCGGAGGGCGAGGGAGAACACTGAAGCTTTCTTT. This gives the protein CASSRRARENTEAFF. The chain has TRBV11-2 and TRBJ1-1; unclear D gene. The CDR3 totals 15 residues. V shed 5 bases and J shed 1 base, with 14 bases lying between them. Germline values: CDR1 SGHAT, CDR2 FQNNGV.

The chain combines TRBV12-3 or TRBV12-4 with TRBJ1-1; no firm D call. The ends were cut back, 1 base at V and 2 bases at J, with 5 bases in the middle. This CDR3 comprises 13 residues. DNA of the CDR3: TGTGCCAGCAGTTTAGGAGCCAACACTGAAGCTTTCTTT. Translation: CASSLGANTEAFF.

The chain joins TRBV13 to TRBJ2-1; TRBD2 matches at 10 bases. Per germline, CDR1 PRHDT and CDR2 FYEKMQ (reference sequence). The CDR3 covers 16 residues. J gave up 2 bases and V 4 bases, and 5 bases lay outside the gene matches. CDR3 amino acids: CASSSTSGGAYNEQFF. The CDR3 DNA reads as TGTGCCAGCAGCTCAACCAGCGGGGGGGCCTACAATGAGCAGTTCTTC.

This clone has only a few counts. This sequence joins TRBV2 and TRBJ1-6; D gene ambiguous. Germline values: CDR1 SNHLY, CDR2 FYNNEI. Trimming removed 3 bases at V and 7 bases at J, with 13 bases between. This CDR3 contains 15 residues. CDR3 nucleotide sequence: TGTGCCAGCAGTGAGGAGGGCCTGGAGAATTCACCCCTCCACTTT. The encoded protein is CASSEEGLENSPLHF.

CDR3 in amino acids: CASSLARGLTDTQYF. The DNA for the CDR3 is TGCGCCAGCAGCTTGGCCCGGGGTCTCACAGATACGCAGTATTTT. This chain connects TRBV5-1 to TRBJ2-3; D might be TRBD2 (5 bases). This CDR3 comprises 15 residues. CDR1 and CDR2 from the germline V gene are SGHRS and YFSETQ. Deletions cut 0 bases from V and 2 bases from J, with 10 bases between.